Listed below are T cell receptor beta chains from one sample, sequenced in a study of beta chain features in type 1 diabetes. Using immunoSEQ multiplex PCR, the repertoire was profiled, and TCRdb retains in-frame clones only, with some absent. The data contain 140,000 or so clones, around a tenth of them singletons. The source material was central memory CD4+ T cells from blood. These TCRs come from a man younger than 35 in good health. Each CDR3 is given with its conserved first and last residue.

CDR3 length,V gene,J gene,CDR3 protein
15,TRBV7-2,TRBJ2-3,CASSPRLAGTDTQYF
13,TRBV30,TRBJ1-3,CAWVREPGNTIYF
13,TRBV4-3,TRBJ1-2,CASSQSGEYGYTF
16,TRBV7-2,TRBJ2-3,CASSLPLAGGQDTQYF
13,TRBV18,TRBJ1-4,CASSPGGTEKLFF
16,TRBV7-3,TRBJ2-7,CASSLQPASSAYEQYF
13,TRBV6-6,TRBJ1-4,CASRVTPGEKLFF
14,TRBV7-9,TRBJ1-4,CASSSDRVVEKLFF
17,TRBV11-2,TRBJ2-3,CASSLGLAGRSTDTQYF
12,TRBV7-2,TRBJ2-2,CASSSRTGELFF
16,TRBV2,TRBJ2-5,CASSRRDRAIQETQYF
14,TRBV7-8,TRBJ2-7,CASSTGQGRKGGYF
14,TRBV5-6,TRBJ2-7,CASSDTTGSYEQYF
16,TRBV6-6,TRBJ2-3,CASSPGEGGRTDTQYF
13,TRBV6-6,TRBJ2-1,CASSSGQYNEQFF
14,TRBV7-7,TRBJ2-3,CASRTEEKTDTQYF
14,TRBV7-8,TRBJ2-3,CASSQGQGSDTQYF
13,TRBV6-5,TRBJ2-5,CASRVQGEETQYF
16,TRBV15,TRBJ1-2,CATTQGQGLYNYGYTF
12,TRBV29-1,TRBJ2-1,CSVRTGGNEQFF
15,TRBV11-2,TRBJ1-4,CASTQRQGRIEKLFF
12,TRBV29-1,TRBJ1-2,CSVGGVNYGYTF
14,TRBV5-4,TRBJ2-2,CASSLAGGTGELFF
15,TRBV6-6,TRBJ1-4,CASTRMGGTNEKLFF
11,TRBV5-1,TRBJ2-7,CAGRSSYEQYF
12,TRBV5-1,TRBJ2-2,CASSPAGGELFF
14,TRBV5-1,-,CASSLAQGSDEQYF
16,TRBV7-2,TRBJ2-1,CASSPHGAGNYNEQFF
14,TRBV6-5,TRBJ2-3,CASSYSSGRGTQYF
14,TRBV4-1,TRBJ2-5,CASSQDRVQETQYF
15,TRBV7-6,TRBJ2-5,CASSIQGTLQETQYF
16,TRBV18,TRBJ2-7,CASSPSAGTRGGEQYF
17,TRBV7-8,TRBJ2-3,CASSERRTSGSTDTQYF
15,TRBV4-3,TRBJ1-5,CASSHGLINNQPQHF
17,TRBV10-3,TRBJ2-2,CAISGEAGGPVAGELFF
16,TRBV19,TRBJ2-6,CASNGGGASGANVLTF
13,TRBV30,TRBJ2-1,CACSWAGKNEQFF
16,TRBV7-8,TRBJ2-3,CASSLVAGKPTDTQYF
14,TRBV5-1,TRBJ2-5,CASSSDGYGETQYF
14,TRBV4-3,TRBJ1-2,CASSPGQGRYGYTF
14,TRBV27,TRBJ2-1,CASSFRLSRVEQFF
13,TRBV14,TRBJ2-1,CASSPTSSGEQFF
17,TRBV5-1,TRBJ2-7,CASSFIHGGTGPNEQYF
15,TRBV10-1,TRBJ2-5,CASSDGQGSQETQYF
11,TRBV20-1,TRBJ2-4,CSARAGNIQYF
14,TRBV19,TRBJ1-2,CASSLWTGDRGYTF
14,TRBV5-6,TRBJ2-1,CASSLVGPTNEQFF
14,TRBV27,TRBJ1-2,CASSRGTGNYGYTF
15,TRBV11-2,TRBJ2-7,CASSEGQGVGYEQYF
15,TRBV10-3,TRBJ2-7,CAIRKGQNQPYEQYF